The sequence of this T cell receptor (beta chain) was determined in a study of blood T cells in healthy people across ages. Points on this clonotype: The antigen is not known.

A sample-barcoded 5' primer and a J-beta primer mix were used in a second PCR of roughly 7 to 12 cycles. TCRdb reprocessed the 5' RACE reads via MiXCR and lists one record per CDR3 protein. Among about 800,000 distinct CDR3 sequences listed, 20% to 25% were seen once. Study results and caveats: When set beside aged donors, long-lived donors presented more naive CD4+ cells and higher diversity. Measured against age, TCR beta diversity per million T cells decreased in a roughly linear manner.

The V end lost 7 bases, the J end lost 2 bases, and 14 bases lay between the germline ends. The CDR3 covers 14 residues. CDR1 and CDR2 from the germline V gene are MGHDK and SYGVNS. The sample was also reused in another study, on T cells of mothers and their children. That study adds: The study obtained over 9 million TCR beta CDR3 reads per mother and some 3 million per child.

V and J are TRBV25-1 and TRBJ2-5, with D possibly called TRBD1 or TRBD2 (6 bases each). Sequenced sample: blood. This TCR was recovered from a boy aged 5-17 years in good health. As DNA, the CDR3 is TGTGCCAGCACCCCCGGGGGCTTTCAAGAGACCCAGTACTTC. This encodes CASTPGGFQETQYF.